The 8 T cell receptor beta chains below were found in one sample sequenced in a study of T cells in Graves' hyperthyroidism and ophthalmopathy. The CDR3 regions of TCR beta were amplified from RNA transcripts. Primed by the HTBI set, a first-round RT-PCR was run on the TCR CDR3. TCRdb reprocessed the multiplex PCR reads with MiXCR, giving one entry per CDR3 protein. Among a few hundred thousand distinct CDR3 sequences, 40% to 50% were seen once, and the ten largest hold approximately 44%. Specimen: peripheral blood or thyroid tissue (not recorded which). The receptor set was obtained from an adult woman with Graves' disease, either hyperthyroidism or ophthalmopathy (not recorded which).

This clonotype was seen repeatedly, ten times or more. V is TRBV25-1 and J is TRBJ2-7; D ambiguous. With 3 bases removed from V and 4 bases from J, the gap between germline ends came to 10 bases. From germline, CDR1 is MGHDK and CDR2 SYGVNS. This CDR3 comprises 13 residues. As DNA, the CDR3 is TGTGCCAGCAGTGATGGTGGGAAGTACGAGCAGTACTTC. Encoded protein: CASSDGGKYEQYF.

This clonotype was observed many times. The chain links TRBV4-1 to TRBJ1-1; D might be TRBD1 (6 bases). Trimming pared 1 base from V and 4 bases from J, leaving 10 bases between. CDR3 length: 14 residues. Germline V lookup: CDR1 MGHRA, CDR2 YSYEKL. The CDR3 DNA is TGCGCCAGCAGCCAAGTTAGAGGGGGCACTGAAGCTTTCTTT. As protein: CASSQVRGGTEAFF.

This clonotype was seen at least ten times. This rearrangement joins TRBV7-2 to TRBJ2-7; D unclear. Germline CDR1 is SGHTA and CDR2 is FQGNSA. With 5 bases removed from V and 4 bases from J, the gap between germline ends came to 15 bases. The CDR3 spans 14 residues. The CDR3 region has the DNA TGTGCCAGCAGCCCCGATTCCGGACCTTACGAGCAGTACTTC. This gives the protein CASSPDSGPYEQYF.

This clonotype was detected a few times. The rearrangement uses TRBV10-3 and TRBJ2-5, with 8 bases lining up with TRBD2. With V trimmed by 4 bases and J by 6 bases, 13 bases remained unmatched. The CDR3 runs 16 residues. Germline-derived CDR1 and CDR2 are ENHRY and SYGVKD. The CDR3 region is CAISGLAGMALKTQYF. CDR3 nucleotide sequence: TGTGCCATCAGTGGATTAGCGGGAATGGCCTTGAAGACCCAGTACTTC.

This clonotype was detected ten times or more. The genes are TRBV20-1 and TRBJ1-1; D uncertain. V dropped 3 bases and J dropped 7 bases, with 9 bases sitting between them. CDR3 size: 11 residues. Germline-derived CDR1 and CDR2 are DFQATT and SNEGSKA (reference sequence). CDR3 bases: TGCAGTGCTAGTCTCGTGATTGAAGCTTTCTTT. The encoded protein is CSASLVIEAFF.

In this sample, this clonotype turned up many times. This CDR3 reads CSARLARAQDGYTF. CDR3 coding DNA: TGCAGTGCTAGACTAGCCAGGGCCCAGGATGGCTACACCTTC. V is TRBV20-1 and J is TRBJ1-2, with D possibly being TRBD1 (5 bases). The CDR3 length is 14 residues. The germline V and J ends were trimmed by 2 bases and 6 bases, with 16 bases remaining between them. CDR1 is DFQATT and CDR2 is SNEGSKA in the germline V gene (reference sequence).

With respect to this clonotype: This may arise from a read error, as a much more abundant clone is one base away. The CDR3 does not end in the conserved phenylalanine or tryptophan, so this is likely a read error. CDR3 region: CSVEVTRGSYEQYL. CDR3 coding DNA: TGCAGCGTTGAAGTAACTAGGGGGTCCTACGAGCAGTACCTC. The rearrangement links TRBV29-1 to TRBJ2-7; possible D gene TRBD1, 6 bases. Germline V gene sequence: CDR1 SQVTM, CDR2 ANQGSEA. V was pared by 1 base and J by 1 base, with 11 bases between. The CDR3 sequence is 14 residues long.

The rearrangement joins TRBV28 to TRBJ1-2; no clear D gene. CDR3 length equals 15 residues. Per germline, CDR1 MDHEN and CDR2 SYDVKM. The ends were cut back, 6 bases at V and 0 bases at J, with 14 bases in the middle. CDR3 sequence reads: CASRIPGRANYGYTF. DNA of the CDR3: TGTGCCAGCAGAATACCGGGCCGCGCTAACTATGGCTACACCTTC.